This T cell receptor (beta chain) is from a study of blood T cell repertoires in COVID-19. At the level of the study: The United States, Italy and Spain were the sources of the acute and convalescent COVID-19 samples.

The authors' processing: Amplification with reference gene primers provided the estimates of nucleated cell counts. Sequencing was performed with immunoSEQ multiplex PCR; in TCRdb, only in-frame clones are kept and a portion is missing. From that table come the V and J calls and clone size; the DNA was used to work out D and trimming. This sample has over 110,000 clones; around 87% occur once, and the top ten carry 11%. Trimming pared 5 bases from V and 4 bases from J, leaving 11 bases between. The germline V gene encodes CDR1 MDHEN and CDR2 SYDVKM. The CDR3 runs to 13 residues. This study enrolled people aged 18 to 89 from around 25 US geographic areas. Assignment of participants to cohorts was predicated upon participant-reported clinical history.

The clonotype was recovered from a man aged 60 to 69 who had recovered from COVID-19. The V gene is TRBV28, the J gene TRBJ1-2; D unresolved. Sequencing used PBMCs or T cells enriched from blood (not recorded which). CDR3 sequence reads: CASSLEGSYGYTF. CDR3 sequence (DNA): TGTGCCAGCAGTCTAGAGGGTAGCTATGGCTACACCTTC.